Listed below are T cell receptor beta chains from one sample, sequenced in a study of blood T cell repertoires in COVID-19. Data came from immunoSEQ multiplex PCR; TCRdb stores just in-frame clones and leaves some out. The table records about 100,000 clones, 90% to 95% of them present only once. Sequencing was performed on peripheral blood. These receptor sequences come from a man in his fifties or sixties with active COVID-19. Each CDR3 is given with its conserved first and last residue. Fields, in order: clone size, D gene, J gene, V gene, CDR3 DNA, CDR3 protein. D genes are given only for firm matches. Rows may omit the clone size; those that give it use once, few, many or a size class.

few TRBD1 TRBJ2-7 TRBV5-1 TGCGCCAGCAGCCTTGACAGGGACTCCTACGAGCAGTACTTC CASSLDRDSYEQYF
- TRBD1 TRBJ1-1 TRBV19 TGTGCCAGTAGTTCCGAGACAGGGAACCCAGTGAACACTGAAGCTTTCTTT CASSSETGNPVNTEAFF
- TRBD1 TRBJ2-5 TRBV6-5 TGTGCCAGCATGCGGACAGGGACAGAGACCCAGTACTTC CASMRTGTETQYF
once TRBD1 TRBJ1-2 TRBV3-1/TRBV3-2 TGTGCCAGCAGCCAAGTCGGGCAGGGGGCCCACGGCTACACCTTC CASSQVGQGAHGYTF
- TRBD1 TRBJ1-3 TRBV6-6 TGTGCCAGCAGTCTCCCGGGACAGGGGTCTGGAAACACCATATATTTT CASSLPGQGSGNTIYF
- - TRBJ2-5 TRBV16 TGTGCCAGCAGCCAATACAGGGCCGGCACCCAGTACTTC CASSQYRAGTQYF
- - TRBJ1-6 TRBV5-5 TGTGCCAGCAGCTTGGGCGGGGTTGGGTCACCCCTCCACTTT CASSLGGVGSPLHF
once TRBD1 TRBJ2-1 TRBV29-1 TGCAGCGTAACCAGGGGGTGGGGCTCCTACAATGAGCAGTTCTTC CSVTRGWGSYNEQFF
- TRBD1 TRBJ1-2 TRBV12-3/TRBV12-4 TGTGCCAGCAGTTCGACAGGGGGGGATGGCTACACCTTC CASSSTGGDGYTF
- TRBD2 TRBJ2-1 TRBV11-3 TGTGCCAGCAGCTTGTTAGCGGGAGCCTACAATGAGCAGTTCTTC CASSLLAGAYNEQFF
- TRBD1 TRBJ2-3 TRBV10-3 TGTGCCATCAGATCGGGACAGACTTTAAGCACAGATACGCAGTATTTT CAIRSGQTLSTDTQYF
- TRBD1 TRBJ2-1 TRBV19 TGTGCCAGTAGTTTACAGGGGAACTCCTACAATGAGCAGTTCTTC CASSLQGNSYNEQFF
- - TRBJ2-3 TRBV19 TGTGCCAGTAGTTTGGGGGAGGCAGATACGCAGTATTTT CASSLGEADTQYF
- TRBD2 TRBJ2-3 TRBV5-1 TGCGCCAGCAGCCTCGGACTAGCGGGGGGGCGTAGCACAGATACGCAGTATTTT CASSLGLAGGRSTDTQYF
- TRBD1 TRBJ2-1 TRBV27 TGTGCCAGCAGTGCGCGGGACAGGCCTCGCAATGAGCAGTTCTTC CASSARDRPRNEQFF
- - TRBJ2-1 TRBV5-1 TGCGCCAGCAGCTTGGATGCTGTCGGGGGCAATGAGCAGTTCTTC CASSLDAVGGNEQFF
- TRBD1 TRBJ1-2 TRBV7-9 TGTGCCAGCAGCCCCCCGGGACAGTTTTATGGCTACACCTTC CASSPPGQFYGYTF
- TRBD2 TRBJ2-3 TRBV11-2 TGTGCCAGCAGCCCCTGGGGCGGGAGGGCGGGCACAGATACGCAGTATTTT CASSPWGGRAGTDTQYF
- TRBD2 TRBJ2-1 TRBV29-1 TGCAGCGTTGCGGGACTAGCTAACAATGAGCAGTTCTTC CSVAGLANNEQFF
- - TRBJ2-3 TRBV6-6 TGTGCCAGCACCGACCGGGGGGCGCCAGATACGCAGTATTTT CASTDRGAPDTQYF
- - TRBJ2-4 TRBV18 TGTGCCAGCTCACGCTTAACGCCACAGGGTGGGAACATTCAGTACTTC CASSRLTPQGGNIQYF
- - TRBJ2-2 TRBV2 TGTGCCAGCAGTACATCGAACACCGGGGAGCTGTTTTTT CASSTSNTGELFF
- TRBD1 TRBJ2-1 TRBV27 TGTGCCAGCAGTCCCCCACCGGGACAGGGTTTGAATGAGCAGTTCTTC CASSPPPGQGLNEQFF
few - TRBJ1-2 TRBV12-3/TRBV12-4 TGTGCCAGCAGTCAGGGTTCTGGCTACACCTTC CASSQGSGYTF
- - TRBJ2-3 TRBV9 TGTGCCAGCAGCGTAGTGCAGGGCACAGATACGCAGTATTTT CASSVVQGTDTQYF
- TRBD1 TRBJ1-2 TRBV7-9 TGTGCCAGCAGCTTAGGAGGGACAGGGTGGGGCTACACCTTC CASSLGGTGWGYTF
- - TRBJ1-6 TRBV6-4 TGTGCCAGCAGCGCGATCGGGGTGGGGAATTCACCCCTCCACTTT CASSAIGVGNSPLHF